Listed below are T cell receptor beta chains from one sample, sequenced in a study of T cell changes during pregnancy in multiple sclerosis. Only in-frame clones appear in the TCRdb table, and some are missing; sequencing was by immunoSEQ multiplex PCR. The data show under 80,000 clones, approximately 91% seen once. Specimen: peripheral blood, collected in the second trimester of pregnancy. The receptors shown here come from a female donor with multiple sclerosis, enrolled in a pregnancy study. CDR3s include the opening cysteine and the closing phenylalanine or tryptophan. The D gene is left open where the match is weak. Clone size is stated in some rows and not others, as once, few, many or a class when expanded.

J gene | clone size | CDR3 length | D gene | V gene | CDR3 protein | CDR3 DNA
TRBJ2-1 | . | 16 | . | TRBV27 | CASSFRLIGLDNEQFF | TGTGCCAGCAGTTTCAGACTAATTGGCCTCGACAATGAGCAGTTCTTC
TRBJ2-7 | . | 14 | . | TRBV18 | CASSPGMTGHEQYF | TGTGCCAGCTCACCCGGAATGACAGGCCACGAGCAGTACTTC
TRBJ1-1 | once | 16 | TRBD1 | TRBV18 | CASSPGAGGIVDEAFF | TGTGCCAGCTCACCTGGGGCAGGGGGCATAGTTGATGAAGCTTTCTTT
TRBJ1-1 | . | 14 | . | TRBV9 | CASSVGGRGTEAFF | TGTGCCAGCAGCGTAGGCGGGAGGGGCACTGAAGCTTTCTTT
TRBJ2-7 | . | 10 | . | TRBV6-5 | CASSEPIQYF | TGTGCCAGCAGTGAACCTATACAGTACTTC
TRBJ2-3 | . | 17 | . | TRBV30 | CAWSVDLQGFGTDTQYF | TGTGCCTGGAGTGTAGATCTCCAGGGATTTGGCACAGATACGCAGTATTTT
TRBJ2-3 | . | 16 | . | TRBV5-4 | CASSLSKRDATDTQYF | TGTGCCAGCAGCTTGAGCAAGCGCGACGCCACAGATACGCAGTATTTT
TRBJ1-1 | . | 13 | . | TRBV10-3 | CAINSQVNTEAFF | TGTGCCATCAATTCGCAGGTGAACACTGAAGCTTTCTTT
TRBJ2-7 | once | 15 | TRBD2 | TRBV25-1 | CASSEFLAGSYEQYF | TGTGCCAGCAGTGAATTCCTAGCGGGGTCCTACGAGCAGTACTTC
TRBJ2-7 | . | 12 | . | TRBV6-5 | CASSSRQAEQYF | TGTGCCAGCAGTTCCAGACAGGCCGAGCAGTACTTC
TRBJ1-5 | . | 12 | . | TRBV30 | CAWSVGGEPQHF | TGTGCCTGGAGTGTAGGAGGGGAGCCCCAGCATTTT
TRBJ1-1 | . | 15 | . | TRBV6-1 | CASSLGVRENTEAFF | TGTGCCAGCAGTCTAGGGGTCCGAGAGAACACTGAAGCTTTCTTT
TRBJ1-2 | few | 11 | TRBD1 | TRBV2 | CAGRGGRGYTF | TGTGCCGGCAGGGGGGGAAGAGGCTACACCTTC
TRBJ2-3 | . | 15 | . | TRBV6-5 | CASSAGTGETDTQYF | TGTGCCAGCAGTGCCGGGACTGGAGAAACAGATACGCAGTATTTT
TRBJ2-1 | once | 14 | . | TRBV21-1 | CATGDAQKVDEQFF | TGTGCCACCGGGGATGCGCAGAAGGTCGATGAGCAGTTCTTC
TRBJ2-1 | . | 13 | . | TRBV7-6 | CASSPGIPDEQFF | TGTGCCAGCAGCCCCGGGATTCCCGATGAGCAGTTCTTC
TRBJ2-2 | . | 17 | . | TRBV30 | CAWKGQGFTTNTGELFF | TGTGCCTGGAAAGGGCAGGGGTTCACAACGAACACCGGGGAGCTGTTTTTT
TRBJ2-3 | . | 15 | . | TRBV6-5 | CASSPLSGSTDTQYF | TGTGCCAGCAGTCCCCTCTCGGGATCCACAGATACGCAGTATTTT
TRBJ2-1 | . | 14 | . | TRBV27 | CASCLGAHYNEQFF | TGTGCCAGCTGCCTGGGGGCTCACTACAATGAGCAGTTCTTC
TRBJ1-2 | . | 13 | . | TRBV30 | CAWTGHLNYGYTF | TGTGCCTGGACGGGACACCTTAACTATGGCTACACCTTC
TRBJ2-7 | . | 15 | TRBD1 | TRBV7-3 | CASSPGTGHSYEQYF | TGTGCCAGCAGCCCCGGGACAGGGCATTCCTACGAGCAGTACTTC
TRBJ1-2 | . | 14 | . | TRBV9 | CASSASTENYGYTF | TGTGCCAGCAGCGCCTCGACAGAGAACTATGGCTACACCTTC
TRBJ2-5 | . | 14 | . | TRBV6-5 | CASSRTSGVETQYF | TGTGCCAGCAGTCGTACTAGTGGGGTAGAGACCCAGTACTTC
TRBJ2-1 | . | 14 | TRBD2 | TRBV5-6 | CASSEGLAGGEQFF | TGTGCCAGCAGCGAGGGACTAGCGGGTGGTGAGCAGTTCTTC
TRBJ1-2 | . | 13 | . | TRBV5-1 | CASSLVGGEGYTF | TGCGCCAGCAGCTTGGTGGGGGGGGAAGGCTACACCTTC
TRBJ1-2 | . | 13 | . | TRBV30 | CAWSVSGGGGYTF | TGTGCCTGGAGTGTCAGCGGGGGCGGTGGCTACACCTTC
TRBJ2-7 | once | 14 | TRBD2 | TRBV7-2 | CASSSTSGRSEQYF | TGTGCCAGCAGCTCGACTAGCGGGAGGAGCGAGCAGTACTTC
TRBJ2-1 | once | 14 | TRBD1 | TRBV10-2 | CASSGTGGYNEQFF | TGCGCCAGCAGTGGGACAGGGGGCTACAATGAGCAGTTCTTC
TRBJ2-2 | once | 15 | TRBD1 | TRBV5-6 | CASGGTGENTGELFF | TGTGCCAGCGGAGGGACAGGGGAGAACACCGGGGAGCTGTTTTTT
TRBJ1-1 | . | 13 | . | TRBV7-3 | CASSPRRSGQAFF | TGTGCCAGCAGCCCAAGGCGGTCTGGCCAAGCTTTCTTT
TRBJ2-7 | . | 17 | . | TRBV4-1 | CASSQEPGTPPAYEQYF | TGCGCCAGCAGCCAAGAGCCGGGAACCCCACCGGCCTACGAGCAGTACTTC
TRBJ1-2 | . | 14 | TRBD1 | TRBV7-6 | CASSLDRSNYGYTF | TGTGCCAGCAGCCTGGACAGGTCTAACTATGGCTACACCTTC
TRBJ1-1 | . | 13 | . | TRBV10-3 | CAISEQGRTEAFF | TGTGCCATCAGTGAACAGGGTAGGACTGAAGCTTTCTTT
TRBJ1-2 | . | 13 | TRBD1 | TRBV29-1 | CSVEAGGNYGYTF | TGCAGCGTTGAGGCAGGGGGGAACTATGGCTACACCTTC
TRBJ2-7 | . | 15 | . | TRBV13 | CASSWGDSGSYEQYF | TGTGCCAGCAGCTGGGGTGATAGCGGCTCCTACGAGCAGTACTTC
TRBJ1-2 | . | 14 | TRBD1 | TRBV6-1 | CASSGGTANYGYTF | TGTGCCAGCAGTGGGGGGACAGCTAACTATGGCTACACCTTC
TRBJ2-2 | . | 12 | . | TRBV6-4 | CASESDTGELFF | TGTGCCAGCGAGTCGGACACCGGGGAGCTGTTTTTT
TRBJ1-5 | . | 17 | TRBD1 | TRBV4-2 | CASSQDSTGQGTQPQHF | TGTGCCAGCAGCCAAGATTCAACGGGACAGGGTACTCAGCCCCAGCATTTT
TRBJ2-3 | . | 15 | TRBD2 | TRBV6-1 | CASRLLAGVQDTQYF | TGTGCCAGCAGGTTACTAGCGGGAGTTCAAGATACGCAGTATTTT
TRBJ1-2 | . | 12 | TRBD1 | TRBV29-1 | CSVAGQGYGYTF | TGCAGCGTTGCGGGACAGGGGTATGGCTACACCTTC
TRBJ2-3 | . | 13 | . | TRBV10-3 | CATARGAADTQYF | TGTGCCACGGCGCGGGGAGCGGCAGATACGCAGTATTTT
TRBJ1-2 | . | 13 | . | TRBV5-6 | CASSLRQGYGYTF | TGTGCCAGCAGCTTACGGCAGGGCTATGGCTACACCTTC